This T cell receptor beta chain was captured by sequencing in a study of blood T cell repertoires in COVID-19 (dated by TCRdb to the early 2020s). At the level of the whole study: The collaborator samples originated in the United States, Italy and Spain and spanned the acute and convalescent phases of COVID-19. Subjects who had been exposed to COVID-19, were actively infected with it, or had recovered from it provided the deeply sampled blood TCRbeta repertoires that made up the dataset. Where HLA class I and class II types were available, the types were taken from metadata supplied by the sample provider, not from assay-based typing. The repertoires were released in a freely available public database intended as a resource for research on the immune response to SARS-CoV-2. The samples were drawn from two sources: the first 160 participants of the ongoing ImmuneRACE study, and some 1,300 subjects contributed by 6 global collaborators. A de-identified subject ID, COVID-19 status, age in years and sex were almost always included in the sample metadata. The prospective study material was composed of cDNA or gDNA derived from T cells, B-cell-depleted T cells, or PBMCs. Overall results and qualifications from the work: Clinical and demographic metadata were provided uncurated, with the amount varying by source and participant.

There are 15 amino acids in the CDR3, from cysteine to phenylalanine inclusive. Of the read, only the CDR3 DNA is kept; its 45 bases are in frame from base 1. CDR1 and CDR2 are read off the germline V gene (reference sequence) as LNHDA and SQIVND. V is clipped by 5 bases and J by 1 base, and the sequence between their germline boundaries is 12 bases long. Whole blood was collected in K2EDTA tubes by collaborating institutions according to the institutions' own protocols. Collaborator samples were shipped for TCRbeta analysis as frozen whole blood, isolated PBMCs, or DNA extracted from either sample type. The immunoSEQ Assay, a bias-controlled multiplex PCR, was used to amplify TCRbeta CDR3 regions from genomic DNA. As for how the authors treated the data: Nucleated cell counts per sample were estimated from amplification of reference gene primers within the assay. To quantify the absolute abundance of each unique TCRbeta CDR3 rearrangement, sequence reads were collapsed and filtered. For each sample, productive Simpson clonality was calculated by taking the square root of Simpson's diversity index across productive rearrangements. The source is immuneACCESS, and TCRdb retained only in-frame sequences with V and J called. Part of the clones is not carried over; for the studies checked, unresolved V genes explain less than half of this, and the remainder is unexplained. V and J calls and clone size are as listed in that table; D and trimming were resolved from the DNA. Recorded for this sample are roughly 100,000 clones; 86% of them occurred a single time. The top ten clones comprise roughly 25% of the sample.

Worth noting for this clone: Its antigen is currently not known. Base-call qualities are not available, and no considerably larger clone is one nucleotide away.

This sequence was found in a human donor in a cohort sampled during active COVID-19. Recombination joined TRBV19 with TRBJ1-5, and possibly TRBD1, on 5 matching bases. Sequencing input: peripheral blood. The DNA sequence is given as TGTGCCAGTAGTGCCCGTGGGGGGAGCAATCAGCCCCAGCATTTT. This gives the protein CASSARGGSNQPQHF.